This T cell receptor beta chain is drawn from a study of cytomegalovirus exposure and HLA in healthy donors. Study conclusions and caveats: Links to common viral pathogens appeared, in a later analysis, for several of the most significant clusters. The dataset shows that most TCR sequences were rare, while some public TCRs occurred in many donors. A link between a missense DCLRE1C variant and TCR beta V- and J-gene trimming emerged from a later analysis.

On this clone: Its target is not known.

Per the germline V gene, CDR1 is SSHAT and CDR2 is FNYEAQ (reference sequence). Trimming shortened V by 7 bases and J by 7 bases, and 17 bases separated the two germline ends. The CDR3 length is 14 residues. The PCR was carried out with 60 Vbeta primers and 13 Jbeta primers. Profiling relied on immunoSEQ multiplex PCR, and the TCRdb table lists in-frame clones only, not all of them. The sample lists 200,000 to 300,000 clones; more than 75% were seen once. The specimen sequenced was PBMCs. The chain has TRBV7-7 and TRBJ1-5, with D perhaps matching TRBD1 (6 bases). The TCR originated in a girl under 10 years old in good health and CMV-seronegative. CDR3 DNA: TGTGCCAGCAAGAAATACAGGGTTGAGCAGCCCCAGCATTTT. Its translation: CASKKYRVEQPQHF.